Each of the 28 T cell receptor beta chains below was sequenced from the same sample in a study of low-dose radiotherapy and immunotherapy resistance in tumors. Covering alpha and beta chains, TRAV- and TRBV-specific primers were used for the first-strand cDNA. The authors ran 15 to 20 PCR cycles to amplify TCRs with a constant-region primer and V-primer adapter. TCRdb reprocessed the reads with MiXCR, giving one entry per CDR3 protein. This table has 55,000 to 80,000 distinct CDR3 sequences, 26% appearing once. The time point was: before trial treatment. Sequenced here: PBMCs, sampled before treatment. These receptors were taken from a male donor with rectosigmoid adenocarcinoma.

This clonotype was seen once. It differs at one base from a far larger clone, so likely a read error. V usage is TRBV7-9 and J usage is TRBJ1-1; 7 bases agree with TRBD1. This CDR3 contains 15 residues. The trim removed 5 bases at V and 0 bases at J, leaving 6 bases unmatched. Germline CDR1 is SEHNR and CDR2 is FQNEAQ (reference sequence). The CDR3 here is CASSRDTGVNTEAFF. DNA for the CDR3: TGTGCCAGCAGCCGAGATACAGGGGTGAACACTGAAGCTTTCTTT.

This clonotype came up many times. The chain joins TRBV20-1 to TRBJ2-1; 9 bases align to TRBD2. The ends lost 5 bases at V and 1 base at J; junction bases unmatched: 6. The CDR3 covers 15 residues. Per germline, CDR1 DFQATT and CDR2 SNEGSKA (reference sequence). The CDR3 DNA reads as TGCAGTGCTCGTAAGCGGGGGGTTTCCTACAATGAGCAGTTCTTC. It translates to CSARKRGVSYNEQFF.

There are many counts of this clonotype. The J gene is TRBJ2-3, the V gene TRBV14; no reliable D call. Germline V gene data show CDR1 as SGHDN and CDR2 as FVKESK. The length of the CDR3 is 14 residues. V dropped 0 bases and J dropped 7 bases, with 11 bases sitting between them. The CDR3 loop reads CASSQDQVSYTQYF. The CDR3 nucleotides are TGTGCCAGCAGCCAAGATCAAGTATCGTATACGCAGTATTTT.

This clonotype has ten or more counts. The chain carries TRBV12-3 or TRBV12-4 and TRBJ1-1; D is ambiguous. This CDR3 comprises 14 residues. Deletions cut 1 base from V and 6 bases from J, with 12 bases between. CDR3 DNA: TGTGCCAGCAGTTTAGAGGGAACTAACGCTGAAGCTTTCTTT. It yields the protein CASSLEGTNAEAFF.

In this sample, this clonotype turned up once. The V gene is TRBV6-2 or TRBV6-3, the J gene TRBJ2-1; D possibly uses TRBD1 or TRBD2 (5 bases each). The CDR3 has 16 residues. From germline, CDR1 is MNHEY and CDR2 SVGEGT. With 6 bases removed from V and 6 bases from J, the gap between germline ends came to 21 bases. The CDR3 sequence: CASSGASERGFNEQFF. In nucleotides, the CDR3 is TGTGCCAGCAGCGGGGCTAGTGAGAGAGGATTCAATGAGCAGTTCTTC.

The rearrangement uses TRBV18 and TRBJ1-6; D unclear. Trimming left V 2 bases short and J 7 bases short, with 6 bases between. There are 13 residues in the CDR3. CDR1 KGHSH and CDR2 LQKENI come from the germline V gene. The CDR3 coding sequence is TGTGCCAGCTCACCAGAAGAAAATTCACCCCTCCACTTT. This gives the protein CASSPEENSPLHF.

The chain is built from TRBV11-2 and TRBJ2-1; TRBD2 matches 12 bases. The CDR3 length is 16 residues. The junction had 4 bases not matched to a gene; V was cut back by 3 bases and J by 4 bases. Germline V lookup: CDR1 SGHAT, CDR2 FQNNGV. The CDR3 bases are TGTGCCAGCAGCTTCCAAACTAGCGGGGGGTACAATGAGCAGTTCTTC. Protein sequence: CASSFQTSGGYNEQFF.

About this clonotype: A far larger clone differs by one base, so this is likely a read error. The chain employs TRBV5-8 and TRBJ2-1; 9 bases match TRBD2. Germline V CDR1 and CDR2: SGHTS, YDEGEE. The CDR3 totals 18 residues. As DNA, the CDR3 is TGTGCCAGCAGCTTAGATCAAGGAGGGACTAGCTCCTACGATGAGCAGTTCTTC. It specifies CASSLDQGGTSSYDEQFF.

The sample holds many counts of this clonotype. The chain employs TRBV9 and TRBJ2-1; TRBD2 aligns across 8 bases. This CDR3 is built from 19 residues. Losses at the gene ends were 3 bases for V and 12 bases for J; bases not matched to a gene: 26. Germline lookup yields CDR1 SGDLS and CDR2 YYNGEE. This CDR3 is CASSAPDRTPTLAADGQFF. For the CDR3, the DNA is TGTGCCAGCAGCGCCCCGGACAGAACACCCACACTAGCGGCGGACGGGCAGTTCTTC.

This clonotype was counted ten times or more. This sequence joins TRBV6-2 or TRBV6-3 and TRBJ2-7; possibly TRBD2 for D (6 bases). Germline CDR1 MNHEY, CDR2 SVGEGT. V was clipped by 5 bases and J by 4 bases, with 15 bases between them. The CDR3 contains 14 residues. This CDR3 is CASSKDGTAYEQYF. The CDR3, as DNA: TGTGCCAGCAGTAAAGACGGGACTGCTTACGAGCAGTACTTC.

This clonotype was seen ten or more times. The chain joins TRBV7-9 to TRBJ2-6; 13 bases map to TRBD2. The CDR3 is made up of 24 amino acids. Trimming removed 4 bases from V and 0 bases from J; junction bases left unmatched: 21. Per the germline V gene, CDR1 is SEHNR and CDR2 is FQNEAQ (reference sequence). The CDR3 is CASSSRHRRAGLAGPYSGANVLTF. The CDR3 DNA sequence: TGTGCCAGCAGCTCGCGGCACCGCAGAGCGGGACTAGCGGGGCCCTACTCTGGGGCCAACGTCCTGACTTTC. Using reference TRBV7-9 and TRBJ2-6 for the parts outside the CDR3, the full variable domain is DTGVSQNPRHKITKRGQNVTFRCDPISEHNRLYWYRQTLGQGPEFLTYFQNEAQLEKSRLLSDRFSAERPKGSFSTLEIQRTEQGDSAMYLCASSSRHRRAGLAGPYSGANVLTFGAGSRLTVL.

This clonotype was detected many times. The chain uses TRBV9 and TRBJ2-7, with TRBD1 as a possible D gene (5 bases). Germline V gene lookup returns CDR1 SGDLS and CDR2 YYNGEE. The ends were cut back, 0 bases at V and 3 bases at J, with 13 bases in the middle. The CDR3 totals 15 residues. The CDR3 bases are TGTGCCAGCAGCGTAGGTCTAGGGGTCGGCTACGAGCAGTACTTC. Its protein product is CASSVGLGVGYEQYF. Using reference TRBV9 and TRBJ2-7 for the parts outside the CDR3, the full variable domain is DSGVTQTPKHLITATGQRVTLRCSPRSGDLSVYWYQQSLDQGLQFLIQYYNGEERAKGNILERFSAQQFPDLHSELNLSSLELGDSALYFCASSVGLGVGYEQYFGPGTRLTVT.

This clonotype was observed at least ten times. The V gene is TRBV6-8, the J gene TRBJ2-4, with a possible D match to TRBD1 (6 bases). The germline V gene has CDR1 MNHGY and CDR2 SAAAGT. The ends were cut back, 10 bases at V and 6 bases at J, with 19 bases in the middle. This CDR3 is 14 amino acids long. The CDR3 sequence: CATDTQGLGNIQYF. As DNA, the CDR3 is TGTGCCACCGACACCCAGGGGCTTGGAAACATTCAGTACTTC.

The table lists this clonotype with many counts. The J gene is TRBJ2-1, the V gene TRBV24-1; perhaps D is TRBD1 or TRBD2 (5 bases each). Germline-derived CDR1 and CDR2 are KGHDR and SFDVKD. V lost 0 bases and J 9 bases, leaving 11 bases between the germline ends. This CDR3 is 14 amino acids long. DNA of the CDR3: TGTGCCACCAGTGATTTGCGGCAGGGACCTGAGCAGTTCTTC. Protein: CATSDLRQGPEQFF.

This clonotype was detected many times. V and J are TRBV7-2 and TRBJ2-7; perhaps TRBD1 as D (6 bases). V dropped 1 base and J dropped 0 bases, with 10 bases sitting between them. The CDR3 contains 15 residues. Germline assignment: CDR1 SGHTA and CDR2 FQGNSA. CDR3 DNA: TGTGCCAGCAGCTTAGGAGGGGGAGACTCCTACGAGCAGTACTTC. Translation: CASSLGGGDSYEQYF.

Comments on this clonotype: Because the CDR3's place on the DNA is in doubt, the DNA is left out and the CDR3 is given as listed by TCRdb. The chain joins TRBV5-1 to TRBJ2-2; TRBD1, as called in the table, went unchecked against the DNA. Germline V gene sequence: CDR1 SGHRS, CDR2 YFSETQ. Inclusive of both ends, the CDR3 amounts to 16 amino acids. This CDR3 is CASSFDRANTGELFFF.

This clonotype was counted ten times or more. CDR3 nucleotides: TGTGCCAGCTCACCACCATCGGGACCTCCTAATGAAAAACTGTTTTTT. This codes for CASSPPSGPPNEKLFF. The chain carries TRBV18 and TRBJ1-4; the D gene is possibly TRBD1 (5 bases). CDR1 KGHSH and CDR2 LQKENI come from the germline V gene. The CDR3 is 16 residues long. The ends were cut back, 0 bases at V and 3 bases at J, with 11 bases in the middle.

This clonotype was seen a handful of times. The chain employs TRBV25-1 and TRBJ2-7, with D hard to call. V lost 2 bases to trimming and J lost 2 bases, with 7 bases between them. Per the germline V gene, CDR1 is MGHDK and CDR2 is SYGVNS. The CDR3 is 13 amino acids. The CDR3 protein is CASSEGDTYEQYF. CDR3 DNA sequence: TGTGCCAGCAGTGAAGGCGATACCTACGAGCAGTACTTC.

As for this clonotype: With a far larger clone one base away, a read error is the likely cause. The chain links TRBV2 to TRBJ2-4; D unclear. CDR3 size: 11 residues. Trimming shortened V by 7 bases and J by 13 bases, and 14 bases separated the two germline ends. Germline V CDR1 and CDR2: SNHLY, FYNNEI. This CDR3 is CASTSPIGQYF. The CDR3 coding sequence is TGTGCCAGCACCTCTCCGATAGGGCAGTACTTC.

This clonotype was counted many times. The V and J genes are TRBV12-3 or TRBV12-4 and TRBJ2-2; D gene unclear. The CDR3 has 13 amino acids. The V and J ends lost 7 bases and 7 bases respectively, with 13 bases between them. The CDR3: CASNLDISGELFF. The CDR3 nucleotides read TGTGCCAGCAACCTAGACATTAGCGGGGAGCTGTTTTTT.

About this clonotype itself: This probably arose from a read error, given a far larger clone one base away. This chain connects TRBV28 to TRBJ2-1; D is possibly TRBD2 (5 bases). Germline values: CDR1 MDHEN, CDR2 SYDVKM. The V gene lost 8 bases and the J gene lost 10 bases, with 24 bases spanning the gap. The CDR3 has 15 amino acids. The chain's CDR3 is CASAEEASSSYEQFF. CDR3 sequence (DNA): TGTGCCAGCGCCGAAGAGGCTAGCAGTTCCTACGAGCAGTTCTTC.

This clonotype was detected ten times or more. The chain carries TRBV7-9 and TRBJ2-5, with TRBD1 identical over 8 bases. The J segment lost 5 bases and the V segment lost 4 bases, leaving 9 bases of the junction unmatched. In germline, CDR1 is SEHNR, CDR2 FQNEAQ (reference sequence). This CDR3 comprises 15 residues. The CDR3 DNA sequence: TGTGCCAGCAGCTCCTATCGTACAGGGGGGGAGACCCAGTACTTC. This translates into CASSSYRTGGETQYF.

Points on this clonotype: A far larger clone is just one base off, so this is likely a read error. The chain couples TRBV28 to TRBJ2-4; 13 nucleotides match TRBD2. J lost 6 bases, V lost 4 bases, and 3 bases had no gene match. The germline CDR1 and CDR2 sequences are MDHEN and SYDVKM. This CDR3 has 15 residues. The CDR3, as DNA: TGTGCCAGCAGTTGGACTAGCGGGGGTATAAACATTCAGTACTTC. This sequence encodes CASSWTSGGINIQYF.

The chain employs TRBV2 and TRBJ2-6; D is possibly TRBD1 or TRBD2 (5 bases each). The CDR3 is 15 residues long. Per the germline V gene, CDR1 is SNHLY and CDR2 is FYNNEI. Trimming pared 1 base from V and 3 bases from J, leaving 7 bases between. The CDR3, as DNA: TGTGCCAGCAGTGAAGGTGGGGGTGGGGCCAACGTCCTGACTTTC. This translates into CASSEGGGGANVLTF.

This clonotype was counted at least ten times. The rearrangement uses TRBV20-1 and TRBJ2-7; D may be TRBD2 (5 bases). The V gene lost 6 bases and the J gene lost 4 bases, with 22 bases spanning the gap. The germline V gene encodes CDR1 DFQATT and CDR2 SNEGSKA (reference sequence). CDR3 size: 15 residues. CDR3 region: CSADLGPGMAYEQYF. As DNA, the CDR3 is TGCAGTGCCGATCTCGGGCCGGGGATGGCTTACGAGCAGTACTTC.

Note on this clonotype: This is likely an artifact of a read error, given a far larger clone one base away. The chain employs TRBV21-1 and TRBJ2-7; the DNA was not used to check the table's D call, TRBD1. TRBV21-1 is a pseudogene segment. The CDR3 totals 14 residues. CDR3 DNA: TGTGCCAGCAGTAAGGGACAGGGTTCAGCCGAGCAGTACTTC. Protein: CASSKGQGSAEQYF.

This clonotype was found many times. CDR3: CASSLVGGPFSEQFF. The CDR3 DNA sequence: TGTGCCAGCAGCTTAGTTGGAGGGCCGTTCTCTGAGCAGTTCTTC. The V and J genes are TRBV11-2 and TRBJ2-1; a possible D gene is TRBD2 (6 bases). This CDR3 has 15 residues. The V and J ends lost 1 base and 9 bases respectively, with 16 bases between them. CDR1 and CDR2 (germline): SGHAT, FQNNGV.

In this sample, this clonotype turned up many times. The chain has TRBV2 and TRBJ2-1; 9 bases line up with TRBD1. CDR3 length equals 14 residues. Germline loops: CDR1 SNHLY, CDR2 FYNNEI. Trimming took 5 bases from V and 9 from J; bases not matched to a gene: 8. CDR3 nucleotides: TGTGCCAGCAGTCCCGGGACAGGGAACCGTGAGCAGTTCTTC. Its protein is CASSPGTGNREQFF.